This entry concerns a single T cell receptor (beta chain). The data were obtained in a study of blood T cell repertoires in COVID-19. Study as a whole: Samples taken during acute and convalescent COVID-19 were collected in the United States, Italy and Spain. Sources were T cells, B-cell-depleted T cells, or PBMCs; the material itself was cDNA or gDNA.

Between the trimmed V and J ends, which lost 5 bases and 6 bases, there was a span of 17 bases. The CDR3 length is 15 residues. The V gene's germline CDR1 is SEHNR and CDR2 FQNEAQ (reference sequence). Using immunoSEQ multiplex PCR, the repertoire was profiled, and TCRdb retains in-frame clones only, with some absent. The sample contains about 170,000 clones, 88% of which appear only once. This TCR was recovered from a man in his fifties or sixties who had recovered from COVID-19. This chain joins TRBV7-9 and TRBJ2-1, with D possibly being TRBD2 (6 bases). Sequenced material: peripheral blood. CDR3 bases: TGTGCCAGCAGCCCGACGGCCGTAGCGGCCAATGAGCAGTTCTTC. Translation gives CASSPTAVAANEQFF. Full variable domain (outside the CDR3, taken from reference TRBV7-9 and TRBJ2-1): DTGVSQNPRHKITKRGQNVTFRCDPISEHNRLYWYRQTLGQGPEFLTYFQNEAQLEKSRLLSDRFSAERPKGSFSTLEIQRTEQGDSAMYLCASSPTAVAANEQFFGPGTRLTVL.